A selection of T cell receptor beta chains follows, all from one sample in a study of T-cell memory formation after mild COVID-19. Each CDR3 protein gets one entry after TCRdb re-called the 5' RACE reads with MiXCR. The repertoire holds about 420,000 distinct CDR3 sequences, with more than 20% as singletons. Material: PBMCs or a T cell subset sorted from them (not recorded which). These receptors were taken from an adult woman who had mild COVID-19 (a few samples of this study predate the infection). Cell type and time point are not known. The CDR3 runs from the conserved cysteine through the conserved F or W. The D gene is left open where the match is weak. Only some rows state a clone size, as once, few, many or a class for expanded clones.

V gene	J gene	clone size	D gene	CDR3 DNA	CDR3 protein
TRBV19	TRBJ1-2	.	TRBD1	TGTGCCAGTAGTATGGCCCCCGGACAGGGAAGTGGCTACACCTTC	CASSMAPGQGSGYTF
TRBV7-3	TRBJ1-1	once	TRBD1	TGTGCCAGCAGTCGGGAGGGGGCGGACACTGAAGCTTTCTTT	CASSREGADTEAFF
TRBV11-1	TRBJ2-1	few	.	TGTGCCAGCAGCTTAGTTATTGGGGGTGAGCAGTTCTTC	CASSLVIGGEQFF
TRBV5-1	TRBJ2-1	few	.	TGCGCCAGCAGCAAGGCAAATTCCAACTACAATGAGCAGTTCTTC	CASSKANSNYNEQFF
TRBV12-3/TRBV12-4	TRBJ2-3	.	.	TGTGCCAGCAGTTTCGGTCCACCTAGCACAGATACGCAGTATTTT	CASSFGPPSTDTQYF
TRBV20-1	TRBJ1-2	.	.	TGCAGCGCTCCGTTATGGGGCTACACCTTC	CSAPLWGYTF
TRBV7-6	TRBJ2-5	.	.	TGTGCCAGCAGCTCTTTTCCGCGGGGAAGAGAGACCCAGTACTTC	CASSSFPRGRETQYF
TRBV6-2/TRBV6-3	TRBJ1-2	few	.	TGTGCCAGCAGAAACAGGGATGGCTACACCTTC	CASRNRDGYTF
TRBV5-1	TRBJ2-5	few	TRBD1	TGCGCCAGCAGCTTGGGCGACAGGGGGCGAGGGGAGACCCAGTACTTC	CASSLGDRGRGETQYF
TRBV4-1	TRBJ2-3	.	.	TGCGCCAGCAGCCAAGAAAGACTCGGCACAGATACGCAGTATTTT	CASSQERLGTDTQYF
TRBV5-1	TRBJ2-3	.	.	TGCGCCAGCAGCTTGGTAGGTCGGGGCACAGATACGCAGTATTTT	CASSLVGRGTDTQYF
TRBV3-1	TRBJ2-7	few	.	TGTGCCAGCAGCCTTCTAAAGGGGGAGCAGTACTTC	CASSLLKGEQYF
TRBV24-1	TRBJ1-2	few	.	TGTGCCATCCAGGGAACTTCTAACTATGGCTACACCTTC	CAIQGTSNYGYTF
TRBV6-2/TRBV6-3	TRBJ2-2	.	.	TGTGCCAGCAGAGCCTCGCAGGCCCTGGGGGAGCTGTTTTTT	CASRASQALGELFF
TRBV29-1	TRBJ2-3	.	.	TGCAGCGCATGTGCGGACGGGGAGAGCACAGATACGCAGTATTTT	CSACADGESTDTQYF
TRBV11-3	TRBJ1-1	few	TRBD1	TGTGCCAGCAGCTGGAGTTTGACAGGGGTTAACACTGAAGCTTTCTTT	CASSWSLTGVNTEAFF
TRBV20-1	TRBJ2-3	few	.	TGCAGTGCTAGAATACCGGGTAGCACAGATACGCAGTATTTT	CSARIPGSTDTQYF
TRBV7-9	TRBJ2-3	.	.	TGTGCCAGCAGCCCCGAGGTGGCAGGGATCCGGGATACGCAGTATTTT	CASSPEVAGIRDTQYF
TRBV7-7	TRBJ1-5	.	.	TGTGCCAGCAGCTTATTATGGTTCGTGGGGCCCCAGCATTTT	CASSLLWFVGPQHF
TRBV7-3	TRBJ2-3	.	TRBD2	TGTGCCAGCAGCTTAATGGCGGGGGTTGAAGATACGCAGTATTTT	CASSLMAGVEDTQYF
TRBV29-1	TRBJ2-5	few	.	TGCAGCGTTAACAGACAAGAGACCCAGTACTTC	CSVNRQETQYF
TRBV30	TRBJ2-3	.	TRBD2	TGTGCCTGGAGTACAGTGCAGCGGGAGGGCCTGGATACGCAGTATTTT	CAWSTVQREGLDTQYF